This T cell receptor (beta chain) was identified in a study of cytomegalovirus exposure and HLA in healthy donors. Study-level points and caveats: A later look showed TCR association rates differing by HLA locus, highest for DRB1 and lowest for HLA-C. Roughly uniform depth of sequencing across donors was assumed in presence/absence analyses. According to the study, roughly 160 TCR beta chains were cytomegalovirus-associated. A later analysis showed HLA-associated TCR beta chains outstripping equally common others in clonal expansion.

Points on this clone: Its specificity is not known.

The CDR3 is 15 residues long. CDR1 and CDR2 from the germline V gene are SGHTA and FQGNSA. The V end lost 4 bases, the J end lost 7 bases, and 19 bases lay between the germline ends. Amplification used 60 Vbeta primers and 13 Jbeta primers. The method was immunoSEQ multiplex PCR; TCRdb's version includes in-frame clones alone and lacks a portion of them. This sample has about 110,000 clones, with over 65% found just once. The receptor was derived from a woman aged 25 to 39 in good health and CMV-seronegative. The sequenced material came from PBMCs. The V call is TRBV7-2, the J call TRBJ1-2; D perhaps matches TRBD1 (6 bases). CDR3 loop: CASSYTGQDLGGYTF. The CDR3 coding sequence is TGTGCCAGCAGCTACACGGGACAAGACTTAGGTGGCTACACCTTC.